This passage covers 27 T cell receptor beta chains from one sample sequenced in a study of blood T cell repertoires in COVID-19. The data were produced by immunoSEQ multiplex PCR, yet TCRdb's version contains in-frame clones alone and is incomplete. Seen here are approximately 290,000 clones, about 85% observed once, and the top ten hold 0.85% to 0.9%. Sequencing was done on a sample of peripheral blood. The source of these receptors is a human donor with COVID-19, enrolled during active disease. The donor label of this sample is uncertain.

This clone was observed once. The gene calls are TRBV5-1 and TRBJ2-7; D perhaps matches TRBD2 (6 bases). Per germline, CDR1 SGHRS and CDR2 YFSETQ. The CDR3 is made up of 15 amino acids. Trimming shortened V by 5 bases and J by 6 bases, and 21 bases separated the two germline ends. The DNA for the CDR3 is TGCGCCAGCAGTGTCGGGGGATTGATTCTGGGCGAGCAGTACTTC. Translation gives CASSVGGLILGEQYF.

The genes are TRBV28 and TRBJ2-7, with TRBD1 as a possible D gene (5 bases). Germline CDR1 and CDR2: MDHEN and SYDVKM. The CDR3 extends over 15 amino acids. V gave up 7 bases and J gave up 1 base, with 17 bases separating them. CDR3 loop: CASKGDLNLSYEQYF. DNA of the CDR3: TGTGCCAGCAAAGGGGATCTCAACCTATCCTACGAGCAGTACTTC.

The chain combines TRBV7-2 with TRBJ2-3; tentatively, D is TRBD1 (6 bases). CDR3 length equals 16 residues. Germline V lookup: CDR1 SGHTA, CDR2 FQGNSA. V was shortened by 1 base and J by 0 bases, with 11 bases between the two germline ends. This CDR3 reads CASSLVRGTSTDTQYF. For the CDR3, the DNA is TGTGCCAGCAGCTTAGTCAGGGGTACTAGCACAGATACGCAGTATTTT.

This chain links TRBV28 with TRBJ2-1; TRBD2 aligns across 7 bases. V shed 1 base and J 2 bases; nucleotides not matched to a gene: 11. The germline gives CDR1 MDHEN, CDR2 SYDVKM. The CDR3 consists of 18 residues. This CDR3 reads CASSLSLPRSGTYNEQFF. The DNA for the CDR3 is TGTGCCAGCAGTTTATCCCTCCCGAGGAGCGGGACCTACAATGAGCAGTTCTTC.

Only one count was recorded for this clone. V gene TRBV7-6 combines with J gene TRBJ2-6; tentatively, D is TRBD1 (5 bases). This CDR3 spans 16 amino acids. CDR1 is SGHVS and CDR2 is FNYEAQ in the germline V gene. Trimming left V 5 bases short and J 0 bases short, with 11 bases between. The CDR3 nucleotides are TGTGCCAGCAGCCCCTACAGGAACTCTGGGGCCAACGTCCTGACTTTC. Amino acid sequence: CASSPYRNSGANVLTF.

V is TRBV1 and J is TRBJ1-1; TRBD1 was called by the table and not checked on the DNA. TRBV1 is a pseudogene locus. The CDR3 loop spans 15 amino acids. The CDR3 here is CTSSQRGSLNTEAFF. The CDR3 DNA reads TGCACCAGCAGCCAAAGGGGATCACTGAACACTGAAGCTTTCTTT.

This clone was observed a few times. CDR3 bases: TGTGCCAGCAGCTTCTCCGGGACAGGTCTGTACGAGCAGTACTTC. Encoded protein: CASSFSGTGLYEQYF. The J gene is TRBJ2-7, the V gene TRBV7-3; 8 positions match TRBD1. The J segment lost 4 bases and the V segment lost 3 bases, leaving 8 bases of the junction unmatched. This CDR3 region has 15 residues. Per the germline V gene, CDR1 is SGHTA and CDR2 is FQGTGA.

Remarks on this clone: At one end, the junction sequence differs from germline, possibly due to a read error. The chain joins TRBV18 to TRBJ1-5; a possible D gene is TRBD1 (6 bases). Germline assignment: CDR1 KGHSH and CDR2 LQKENI. This CDR3 comprises 15 residues. The CDR3 reads CASSPTGTIHQHQHF. The CDR3, as DNA: TGTGCCAGCTCCCCTACAGGGACAATCCACCAGCACCAGCATTTT.

V usage is TRBV11-1 and J usage is TRBJ2-2; D might be TRBD1 (5 bases). Trimming left V 4 bases short and J 3 bases short, with 12 bases between. CDR1 SGHAT and CDR2 FQDESV come from the germline V gene (reference sequence). The CDR3 runs to 15 residues. For the CDR3, the DNA is TGTGCCAGCAGCTCCCGACAGAGTTACACCGGGGAGCTGTTTTTT. This sequence encodes CASSSRQSYTGELFF.

This rearrangement joins TRBV5-1 to TRBJ2-7; 9 positions match TRBD2. Losses at the gene ends were 0 bases for V and 4 bases for J; bases not matched to a gene: 5. The CDR3 covers 15 residues. CDR1 and CDR2 from the germline V gene are SGHRS and YFSETQ. CDR3 loop: CASSLEGLAYYEQYF. DNA for the CDR3: TGCGCCAGCAGCTTGGAGGGACTAGCATATTACGAGCAGTACTTC.

V and J are TRBV28 and TRBJ1-2, with D unclear. Germline V CDR1 and CDR2: MDHEN, SYDVKM. The CDR3 length is 14 residues. V was trimmed by 5 bases and J by 4 bases, leaving 14 bases between them. The CDR3 DNA is TGTGCCAGCAGTCTAAACCCATTGCTCTATGGCTACACCTTC. It translates to CASSLNPLLYGYTF.

The chain links TRBV29-1 to TRBJ2-7; maybe TRBD2 (5 bases). Germline V gene sequence: CDR1 SQVTM, CDR2 ANQGSEA. The CDR3 runs 12 residues. V lost 4 bases, J lost 3 bases, and 10 bases lay in between. CDR3 sequence: CSVGRGVYEQYF. In DNA, the CDR3 is TGCAGCGTTGGACGGGGAGTCTACGAGCAGTACTTC.

This clone was recorded once. The V call is TRBV4-3, the J call TRBJ1-2, with 12 bases matching TRBD1. J was trimmed by 6 bases and V by 0 bases; bases with no gene match: 5. Germline CDR1 reads LGHNA; CDR2 reads YSLEER. This CDR3 has 16 amino acids. The CDR3 DNA reads TGCGCCAGCAGCCAAGATTCGGGACAGGGGGCGCATGGCTACACCTTC. Protein: CASSQDSGQGAHGYTF.

The chain recombines TRBV29-1 with TRBJ1-1; 8 bases align to TRBD1. With 4 bases clipped from V and 0 bases from J, the junction kept 1 base outside the gene matches. The V gene's germline CDR1 is SQVTM and CDR2 ANQGSEA. This CDR3 contains 13 residues. The CDR3 nucleotides are TGCAGCGTTGCAGGGGGCATGAACACTGAAGCTTTCTTT. This translates into CSVAGGMNTEAFF. The variable domain in full, with the rest retrieved from reference TRBV29-1 and TRBJ1-1, is SAVISQKPSRDICQRGTSLTIQCQVDSQVTMMFWYRQQPGQSLTLIATANQGSEATYESGFVIDKFPISRPNLTFSTLTVSNMSPEDSSIYLCSVAGGMNTEAFFGQGTRLTVV.

This chain links TRBV27 with TRBJ1-1; D gene unclear. Between the trimmed V and J ends, which lost 0 bases and 5 bases, there was a span of 10 bases. The CDR3 spans 14 residues. CDR1 is MNHEY, CDR2 SMNVEV, per germline (reference sequence). This chain's CDR3 is CASSLSWRATEAFF. The DNA of the CDR3 is TGTGCCAGCAGTTTATCGTGGAGGGCGACTGAAGCTTTCTTT.

The chain couples TRBV12-3 or TRBV12-4 to TRBJ2-7; D is possibly TRBD1 (6 bases). The V end was cut by 7 bases, the J end by 7 bases, with 17 bases between. The CDR3 is made up of 13 amino acids. The CDR3 loop reads CASTAAGVGEQYF. CDR3 in DNA: TGTGCCAGCACCGCCGCAGGGGTAGGGGAGCAGTACTTC.

Worth noting for this clone: Sequence at one end of the junction differs from germline and may be a read error. The chain employs TRBV30 and TRBJ1-2, with 9 positions matching TRBD1. Germline CDR1 reads GTSNPN; CDR2 reads SVGIG (reference sequence). The CDR3 runs 14 residues. DNA for the CDR3: TGTGCCTGGAGATCCCCCGGACAGGGGTTTTTCCGAGACTTC. It specifies CAWRSPGQGFFRDF.

This chain connects TRBV6-6 to TRBJ1-4; perhaps TRBD1 as D (6 bases). Between the trimmed V and J ends, which lost 5 bases and 0 bases, there was a span of 7 bases. The length of the CDR3 is 14 residues. Germline V CDR1 and CDR2: MNHNY, SVGAGI (reference sequence). DNA for the CDR3: TGTGCCAGCAGTGCAGGGGCAACTAATGAAAAACTGTTTTTT. This codes for CASSAGATNEKLFF.

The chain employs TRBV6-2 or TRBV6-3 and TRBJ1-1; 11 bases agree with TRBD1. Per germline, CDR1 MNHEY and CDR2 SVGEGT. The CDR3 consists of 17 residues. V shed 4 bases, J shed 4 bases, and the junction held 11 bases outside the gene matches. DNA of the CDR3: TGTGCCAGCAGTTGGACAGGGGGCATTACTAGGGGCACTGAAGCTTTCTTT. The encoded protein is CASSWTGGITRGTEAFF.

The chain combines TRBV7-8 with TRBJ1-1; 8 positions agree with TRBD1. V was pared by 5 bases and J by 4 bases, with 12 bases of the junction left unmatched. Germline V lookup: CDR1 SGHVS, CDR2 FQNEAQ. CDR3 length equals 16 residues. This CDR3 reads CASSHQGARDGTEAFF. The CDR3, as DNA: TGTGCCAGCAGCCACCAGGGGGCGCGTGATGGCACTGAAGCTTTCTTT.

The rearrangement joins TRBV18 to TRBJ1-5; TRBD1 is a possible D gene (6 bases). Germline V gene lookup returns CDR1 KGHSH and CDR2 LQKENI. The CDR3 sequence is 13 residues long. V was cut by 3 bases and J by 7 bases, with 10 bases left in between. CDR3 amino acids: CASSPRQAQPQHF. For the CDR3, the DNA is TGTGCCAGCTCACCTAGACAGGCCCAGCCCCAGCATTTT.

The CDR3: CASSPGTQGSGELFF. As DNA, the CDR3 is TGCGCCAGCAGCCCCGGGACCCAGGGGTCCGGGGAGCTGTTTTTT. This sequence joins TRBV5-1 and TRBJ2-2, with D possibly being TRBD1 (6 bases). Germline CDR1 is SGHRS and CDR2 is YFSETQ. Trimming removed 4 bases at V and 6 bases at J, with 16 bases between. The CDR3 contains 15 residues.

This clone was observed a few times. The CDR3 DNA sequence: TGTGCCAGCAGCCCAAGGGACAGGTTGAACTACGAGCAGTACTTC. It encodes CASSPRDRLNYEQYF. This chain uses TRBV13 with TRBJ2-7; 8 nucleotides match TRBD1. V trimming: 5 bases; J trimming: 3 bases; junction bases outside the gene matches: 9. Per the germline V gene, CDR1 is PRHDT and CDR2 is FYEKMQ (reference sequence). This CDR3 has 15 residues. Full variable domain (missing parts from reference TRBV13 and TRBJ2-7): AAGVIQSPRHLIKEKRETATLKCYPIPRHDTVYWYQQGPGQDPQFLISFYEKMQSDKGSIPDRFSAQQFSDYHSELNMSSLELGDSALYFCASSPRDRLNYEQYFGPGTRLTVT.

This clone showed up just a few times. The rearrangement uses TRBV3-1 (or the pseudogene TRBV3-2) and TRBJ1-3; possible D gene TRBD1, 5 bases. The germline gives CDR1 LGHDT, CDR2 YNNKEL (reference sequence). Trimming pared 6 bases from V and 8 bases from J, leaving 20 bases between. The CDR3 is 15 residues long. The CDR3 loop is CASSREQEPRDTIYF. CDR3 sequence (DNA): TGTGCCAGCAGTCGCGAACAGGAGCCTCGAGACACCATATATTTT.

The chain carries TRBV6-5 and TRBJ1-3, with 7 bases lining up with TRBD1. The V segment lost 6 bases and the J segment 0 bases; nucleotides outside the gene matches: 2. This CDR3 region has 14 residues. Germline V gives CDR1 MNHEY, CDR2 SVGAGI. CDR3 bases: TGTGCCAGCAGCCACAGGGGCTCTGGAAACACCATATATTTT. As protein: CASSHRGSGNTIYF.

The CDR3 DNA reads TGTGCCAGCTCCCCTCGCGGGAATTATTCACCCCTCCACTTT. Amino acids: CASSPRGNYSPLHF. The gene calls are TRBV25-1 and TRBJ1-6; D gene ambiguous. Germline values: CDR1 MGHDK, CDR2 SYGVNS. V gave up 8 bases and J gave up 8 bases, with 16 bases separating them. The CDR3 has 14 amino acids.

The gene calls are TRBV5-1 and TRBJ1-1; D ambiguous. Deletions cut 6 bases from V and 3 bases from J, with 21 bases between. Germline CDR1 and CDR2: SGHRS and YFSETQ. This CDR3 is 16 amino acids long. CDR3 residues: CASTPHSAGPHTEAFF. In DNA, the CDR3 is TGCGCCAGCACCCCACATTCGGCGGGCCCGCACACTGAAGCTTTCTTT.